This T cell receptor beta chain stems from a study of cytomegalovirus exposure and HLA in healthy donors. This clone was recorded a few times. Its antigen is not identified. Findings and caveats of the study: Later analysis demonstrated an association between a missense DCLRE1C variant and TCR beta V- and J-gene trimming.

Trimming cost V 6 bases and J 0 bases, with 12 bases left between them. The germline V gene encodes CDR1 SNHLY and CDR2 FYNNEI. This CDR3 has 15 amino acids. 60 Vbeta and 13 Jbeta primers were used in PCR. Data came from immunoSEQ multiplex PCR; TCRdb stores just in-frame clones and leaves some out. The table lists roughly 200,000 clones, roughly 70% of them singletons. Sequencing was done on a sample of PBMCs. The chain combines TRBV2 with TRBJ1-5; a possible D gene is TRBD1 (5 bases). This receptor was identified in a man between 35 and 55 years old in good health and CMV-seropositive. CDR3 in DNA: TGTGCCAGCAGCTTTACCGACAGTAGCAATCAGCCCCAGCATTTT. Amino acid sequence: CASSFTDSSNQPQHF.